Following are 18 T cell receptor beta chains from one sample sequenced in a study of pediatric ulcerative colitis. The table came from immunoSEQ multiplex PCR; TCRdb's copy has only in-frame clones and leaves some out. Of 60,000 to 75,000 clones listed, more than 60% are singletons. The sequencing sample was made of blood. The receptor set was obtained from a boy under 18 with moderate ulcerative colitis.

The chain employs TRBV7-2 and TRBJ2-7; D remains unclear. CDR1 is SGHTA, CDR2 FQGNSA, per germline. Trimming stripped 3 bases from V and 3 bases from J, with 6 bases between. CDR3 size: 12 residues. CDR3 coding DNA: TGTGCCAGCAGCTTCCTACGCTACGAGCAGTACTTC. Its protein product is CASSFLRYEQYF.

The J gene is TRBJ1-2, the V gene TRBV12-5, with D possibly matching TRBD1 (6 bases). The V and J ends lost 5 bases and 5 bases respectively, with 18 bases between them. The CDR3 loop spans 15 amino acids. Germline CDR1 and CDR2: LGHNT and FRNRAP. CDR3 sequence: CASGPRYREEYGYTF. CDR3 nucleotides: TGTGCTAGTGGTCCTCGTTACAGGGAGGAGTATGGCTACACCTTC.

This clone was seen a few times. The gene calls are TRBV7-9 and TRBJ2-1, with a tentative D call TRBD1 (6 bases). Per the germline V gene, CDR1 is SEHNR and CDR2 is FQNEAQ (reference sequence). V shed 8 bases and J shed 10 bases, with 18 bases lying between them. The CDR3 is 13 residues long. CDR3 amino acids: CASGGKQGWEQFF. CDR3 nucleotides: TGTGCCAGCGGGGGTAAACAGGGATGGGAGCAGTTCTTC.

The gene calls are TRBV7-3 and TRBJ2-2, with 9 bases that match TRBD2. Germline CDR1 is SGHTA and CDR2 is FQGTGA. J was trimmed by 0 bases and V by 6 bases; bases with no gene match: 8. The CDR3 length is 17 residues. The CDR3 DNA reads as TGTGCCAGCAGGCCCGCTAGGACTAGCGCGAACACCGGGGAGCTGTTTTTT. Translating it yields CASRPARTSANTGELFF. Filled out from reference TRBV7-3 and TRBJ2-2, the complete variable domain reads GAGVSQTPSNKVTEKGKYVELRCDPISGHTALYWYRQSLGQGPEFLIYFQGTGAADDSGLPNDRFFAVRPEGSVSTLKIQRTERGDSAVYLCASRPARTSANTGELFFGEGSRLTVL.

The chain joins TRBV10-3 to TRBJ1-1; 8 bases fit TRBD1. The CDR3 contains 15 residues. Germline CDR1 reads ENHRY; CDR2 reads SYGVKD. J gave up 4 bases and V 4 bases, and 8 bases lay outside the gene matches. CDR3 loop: CAISAQGQGGTEAFF. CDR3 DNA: TGTGCCATCAGTGCCCAAGGACAGGGCGGCACTGAAGCTTTCTTT.

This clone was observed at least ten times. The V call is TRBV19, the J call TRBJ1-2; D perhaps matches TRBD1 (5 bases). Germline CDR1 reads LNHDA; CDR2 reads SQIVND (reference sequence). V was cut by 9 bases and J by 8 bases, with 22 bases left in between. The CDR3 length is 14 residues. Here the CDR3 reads CASSAGHGGRGYTF. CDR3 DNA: TGTGCCAGCTCTGCCGGACACGGAGGAAGGGGCTACACCTTC.

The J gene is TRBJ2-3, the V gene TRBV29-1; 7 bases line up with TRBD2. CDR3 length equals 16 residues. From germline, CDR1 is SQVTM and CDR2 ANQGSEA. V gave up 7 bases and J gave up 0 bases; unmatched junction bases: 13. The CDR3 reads CSAIGGRAGSTDTQYF. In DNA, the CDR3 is TGCAGCGCAATCGGGGGGAGAGCGGGGAGCACAGATACGCAGTATTTT.

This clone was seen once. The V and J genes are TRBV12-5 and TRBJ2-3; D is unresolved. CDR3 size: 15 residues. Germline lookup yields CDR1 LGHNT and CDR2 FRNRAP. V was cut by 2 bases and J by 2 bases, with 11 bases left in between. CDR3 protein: CASGLFISNTDTQYF. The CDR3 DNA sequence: TGTGCTAGTGGTTTGTTCATCAGTAACACAGATACGCAGTATTTT.

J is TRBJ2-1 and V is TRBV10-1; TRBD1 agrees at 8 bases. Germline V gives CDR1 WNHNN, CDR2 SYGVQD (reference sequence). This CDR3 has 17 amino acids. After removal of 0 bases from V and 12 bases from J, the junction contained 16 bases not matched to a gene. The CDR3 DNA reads TGCGCCAGCAGTGAGTCCCTTGGGCAGGGGGCAAAGGGTGTGCAGTTCTTC. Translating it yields CASSESLGQGAKGVQFF.

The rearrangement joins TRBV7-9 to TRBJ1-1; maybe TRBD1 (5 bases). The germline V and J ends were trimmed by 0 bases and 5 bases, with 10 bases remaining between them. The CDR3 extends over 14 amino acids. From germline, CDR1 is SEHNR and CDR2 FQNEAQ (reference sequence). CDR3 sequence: CASSLAATATEAFF. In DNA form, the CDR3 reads TGTGCCAGCAGCTTAGCCGCGACAGCAACTGAAGCTTTCTTT.

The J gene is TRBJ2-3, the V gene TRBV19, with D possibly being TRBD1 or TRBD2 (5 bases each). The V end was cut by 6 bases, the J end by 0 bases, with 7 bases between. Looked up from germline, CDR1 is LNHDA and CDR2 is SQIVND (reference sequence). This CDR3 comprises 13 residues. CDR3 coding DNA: TGTGCCAGTAGGGGGGTCAGCACAGATACGCAGTATTTT. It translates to CASRGVSTDTQYF.

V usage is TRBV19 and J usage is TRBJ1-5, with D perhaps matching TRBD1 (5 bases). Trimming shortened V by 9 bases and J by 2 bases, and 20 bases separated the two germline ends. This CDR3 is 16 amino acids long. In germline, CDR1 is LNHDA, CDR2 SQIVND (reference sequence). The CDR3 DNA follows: TGTGCCAGCGCGGGAAAGGGGCGAGGGGGCAATCAGCCCCAGCATTTT. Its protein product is CASAGKGRGGNQPQHF.

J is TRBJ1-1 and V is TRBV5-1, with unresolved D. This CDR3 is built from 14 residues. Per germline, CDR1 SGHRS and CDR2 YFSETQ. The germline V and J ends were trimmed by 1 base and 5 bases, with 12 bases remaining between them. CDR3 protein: CASSLYPDGTEAFF. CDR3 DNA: TGCGCCAGCAGCTTGTATCCAGACGGGACTGAAGCTTTCTTT.

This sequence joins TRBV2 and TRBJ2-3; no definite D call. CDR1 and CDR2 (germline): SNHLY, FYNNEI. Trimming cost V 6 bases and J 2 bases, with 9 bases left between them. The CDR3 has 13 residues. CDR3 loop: CASRLDPTDTQYF. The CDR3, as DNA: TGTGCCAGCAGGCTTGACCCCACAGATACGCAGTATTTT.

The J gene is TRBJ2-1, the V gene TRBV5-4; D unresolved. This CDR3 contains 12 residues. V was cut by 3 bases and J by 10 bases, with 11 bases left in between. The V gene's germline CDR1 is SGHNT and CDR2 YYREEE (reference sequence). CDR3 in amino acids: CASSSSLWEQFF. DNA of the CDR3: TGTGCCAGCAGCTCGTCTCTTTGGGAGCAGTTCTTC.

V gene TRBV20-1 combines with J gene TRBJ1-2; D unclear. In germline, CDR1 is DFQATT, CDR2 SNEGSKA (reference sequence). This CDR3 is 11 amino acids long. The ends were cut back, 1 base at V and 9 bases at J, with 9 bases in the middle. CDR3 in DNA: TGCAGTGCTAGAGTCCAGGAAAGCTACACCTTC. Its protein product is CSARVQESYTF.

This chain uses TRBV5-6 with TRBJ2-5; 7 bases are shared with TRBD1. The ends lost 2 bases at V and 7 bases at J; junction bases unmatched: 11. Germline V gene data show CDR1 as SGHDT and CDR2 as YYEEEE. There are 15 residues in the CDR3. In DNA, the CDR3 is TGTGCCAGCAGCTTACCAGGGGGACAGTTCGGGACCCAGTACTTC. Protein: CASSLPGGQFGTQYF.

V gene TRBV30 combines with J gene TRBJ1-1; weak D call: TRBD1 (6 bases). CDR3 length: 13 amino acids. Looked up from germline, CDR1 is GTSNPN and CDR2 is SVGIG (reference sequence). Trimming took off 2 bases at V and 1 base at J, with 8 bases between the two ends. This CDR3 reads CAWSRQENTEAFF. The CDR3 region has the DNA TGTGCCTGGAGTAGACAGGAGAACACTGAAGCTTTCTTT.